Below, 19 T cell receptor beta chains from the same sample are listed, as sequenced in a study of OX40 agonist ivuxolimab in advanced cancers. Clones were sequenced by immunoSEQ multiplex PCR, and TCRdb holds only the in-frame ones, with some missing. The data contain 50,000 or so clones, approximately 82% of them singletons. Sequences were derived from CD4+ or CD8+ T cells sorted from blood, sampled in a trial of the OX40 agonist ivuxolimab. These receptors originate from an adult with an advanced solid tumor such as melanoma, head and neck, liver or kidney cancer.

This sequence joins TRBV29-1 and TRBJ1-4; TRBD1 is a possible D gene (5 bases). Germline assignment: CDR1 SQVTM and CDR2 ANQGSEA. This CDR3 region has 14 residues. Trimming stripped 7 bases from V and 0 bases from J, with 12 bases between. The CDR3 sequence: CSGGWAATNEKLFF. The CDR3 DNA is TGCAGCGGGGGGTGGGCGGCAACTAATGAAAAACTGTTTTTT.

V is TRBV9 and J is TRBJ2-1; unclear D gene. Germline-derived CDR1 and CDR2 are SGDLS and YYNGEE. The V end was cut by 0 bases, the J end by 7 bases, with 8 bases between. The CDR3 consists of 13 residues. The CDR3 is CASSVEVWNEQFF. In nucleotides, the CDR3 is TGTGCCAGCAGCGTAGAAGTTTGGAATGAGCAGTTCTTC.

V gene TRBV6-4 combines with J gene TRBJ1-1; a weak D match, TRBD1 (5 bases). The germline V and J ends were trimmed by 8 bases and 2 bases, with 30 bases remaining between them. Looked up from germline, CDR1 is MRHNA and CDR2 is SNTAGT. This CDR3 is 19 amino acids long. The CDR3, as DNA: TGTGCCAGCTCTTTAAGGGGCCTCCAGTGGGGTCGTCCCAACACTGAAGCTTTCTTT. Its protein product is CASSLRGLQWGRPNTEAFF.

The chain joins TRBV7-2 to TRBJ1-5, with 8 positions matching TRBD1. The germline CDR1 and CDR2 sequences are SGHTA and FQGNSA. The length of the CDR3 is 16 residues. V was clipped by 5 bases and J by 7 bases; unmatched bases: 13. The CDR3 here is CASSPLGQGVGQPQHF. The CDR3 DNA follows: TGTGCCAGCAGCCCCCTAGGACAGGGAGTTGGGCAGCCCCAGCATTTT.

This clone was seen once. J is TRBJ2-6 and V is TRBV5-6; possible D gene TRBD2, 6 bases. The CDR3 is 16 residues long. CDR1 is SGHDT and CDR2 is YYEEEE in the germline V gene. V shed 0 bases and J shed 4 bases, with 11 bases lying between them. CDR3 in amino acids: CASSLGADYGANVLTF. The CDR3 DNA reads TGTGCCAGCAGCTTGGGTGCGGACTACGGGGCCAACGTCCTGACTTTC.

This clone was counted between two and nine times. This sample includes further DNA sequences coding for the same CDR3. V is TRBV5-1 and J is TRBJ1-2, with 8 nucleotides matching TRBD1. Germline loops: CDR1 SGHRS, CDR2 YFSETQ. This CDR3 spans 12 amino acids. The V segment lost 4 bases and the J segment 8 bases; nucleotides outside the gene matches: 4. The CDR3 region is CASSAGGWGYTF. Here the CDR3 DNA reads TGCGCCAGCAGCGCAGGGGGCTGGGGCTACACCTTC.

The chain has TRBV6-5 and TRBJ1-5; the match to TRBD1 covers 10 bases. This CDR3 comprises 14 residues. Losses at the gene ends were 6 bases for V and 4 bases for J; bases not matched to a gene: 3. CDR1 MNHEY and CDR2 SVGAGI come from the germline V gene. CDR3 DNA: TGTGCCAGCAGCTGGACAGGGGGGAATCAGCCCCAGCATTTT. Residues: CASSWTGGNQPQHF.

The chain is built from TRBV5-6 and TRBJ2-6; D gene ambiguous. Trimming removed 2 bases at V and 0 bases at J, with 6 bases between. CDR3 length equals 15 residues. From germline, CDR1 is SGHDT and CDR2 YYEEEE. The DNA of the CDR3 is TGTGCCAGCAGCTTTCTCCTCTCTGGGGCCAACGTCCTGACTTTC. This gives the protein CASSFLLSGANVLTF.

V gene TRBV11-2 combines with J gene TRBJ2-1; 9 positions match TRBD1. Germline-derived CDR1 and CDR2 are SGHAT and FQNNGV. The CDR3 is made up of 18 amino acids. V lost 5 bases, J lost 5 bases, and 16 bases stayed unmatched. The CDR3 sequence: CASSQGTGRLADDNEQFF. The CDR3 nucleotides read TGTGCCAGCAGCCAGGGGACAGGGAGGCTAGCCGATGACAATGAGCAGTTCTTC. Full variable domain (outside the CDR3, taken from reference TRBV11-2 and TRBJ2-1): EAGVAQSPRYKIIEKRQSVAFWCNPISGHATLYWYQQILGQGPKLLIQFQNNGVVDDSQLPKDRFSAERLKGVDSTLKIQPAKLEDSAVYLCASSQGTGRLADDNEQFFGPGTRLTVL.

This sequence joins TRBV5-4 and TRBJ2-2; D could derive from TRBD1 or TRBD2 (5 bases each). In germline, CDR1 is SGHNT, CDR2 YYREEE (reference sequence). Trimming pared 2 bases from V and 6 bases from J, leaving 11 bases between. The length of the CDR3 is 14 residues. CDR3 nucleotides: TGTGCCAGCAGCTTTTCTAGAGGGGCCGGGGAGCTGTTTTTT. It is translated as CASSFSRGAGELFF.

Of note for this clone: At one boundary the junction diverges from the germline segment, which might be a read error. This chain connects TRBV5-1 to TRBJ2-7, with a possible D match to TRBD2 (5 bases). Germline CDR1 reads SGHRS; CDR2 reads YFSETQ. The CDR3 totals 14 residues. The CDR3 nucleotides are TGTGCCAGCTCTCGGGAACTTAGCTCCTACGAGCAGTACTTC. Translation gives CASSRELSSYEQYF. Combining the CDR3 with reference TRBV5-1 and TRBJ2-7 gives the whole variable domain KAGVTQTPRYLIKTRGQQVTLSCSPISGHRSVSWYQQTPGQGLQFLFEYFSETQRNKGNFPGRFSGRQFSNSRSEMNVSTLELGDSALYLCASSRELSSYEQYFGPGTRLTVT.

Here the CDR3 DNA reads TGTGCCAGCGGGAGTGGCTATGGCTACACCTTC. Translated: CASGSGYGYTF. The chain recombines TRBV11-2 with TRBJ1-2, with D uncertain. Germline lookup yields CDR1 SGHAT and CDR2 FQNNGV. V gave up 8 bases and J gave up 4 bases, with 8 bases separating them. The CDR3 extends over 11 amino acids.

This clone appeared once. A far larger clone is off by one base, so a read error is likely. Other DNA variants within this sample encode the same CDR3. This chain connects TRBV5-2 to TRBJ1-1. TRBV5-2 is deemed a pseudogene. The CDR3 consists of 15 residues. DNA for the CDR3: TGTGCCAGCAGCCAGTACGCCGCTACTTACACTGAAGCTTTCTTT. It encodes CASSQYAATYTEAFF.

The chain uses TRBV6-5 and TRBJ1-5; D is uncertain. The CDR3 totals 15 residues. CDR1 MNHEY and CDR2 SVGAGI come from the germline V gene. Between the trimmed V and J ends, which lost 6 bases and 4 bases, there was a span of 16 bases. The CDR3 sequence is CASSLRGSPNQPQHF. CDR3 nucleotides: TGTGCCAGCAGCCTACGGGGAAGCCCAAATCAGCCCCAGCATTTT.

The rearrangement uses TRBV11-2 and TRBJ2-7; D uncertain. Germline loops: CDR1 SGHAT, CDR2 FQNNGV. Trimming shortened V by 3 bases and J by 2 bases, and 8 bases separated the two germline ends. CDR3 length equals 13 residues. The CDR3 DNA reads as TGTGCCAGCAGCTTTGGGAATCCCTACGAGCAGTACTTC. The encoded protein is CASSFGNPYEQYF.

The V call is TRBV7-6, the J call TRBJ2-7; tentative D call: TRBD1 (7 bases). This CDR3 is built from 14 residues. Between the trimmed V and J ends, which lost 1 base and 7 bases, there was a span of 14 bases. The germline gives CDR1 SGHVS, CDR2 FNYEAQ. The CDR3 DNA sequence: TGTGCCAGCAGCTTAGACGTCGCAGGGGGGGAGCAGTACTTC. Residues: CASSLDVAGGEQYF.

The J gene is TRBJ1-5, the V gene TRBV6-6; no firm D call. The V and J ends lost 0 bases and 6 bases respectively, with 9 bases between them. The CDR3 sequence is 14 residues long. The germline gives CDR1 MNHNY, CDR2 SVGAGI (reference sequence). This CDR3 is CASSYSTLGQPQHF. The DNA for the CDR3 is TGTGCCAGCAGTTACTCGACTCTCGGTCAGCCCCAGCATTTT.

The genes are TRBV4-3 and TRBJ2-1, with 9 bases fitting TRBD2. CDR3 size: 17 residues. Germline V gives CDR1 LGHNA, CDR2 YSLEER. The junction had 6 bases not matched to a gene; V was cut back by 3 bases and J by 0 bases. DNA of the CDR3: TGCGCCAGCAGCCACTTAGCGGGGGATAGCTCCTACAATGAGCAGTTCTTC. Protein: CASSHLAGDSSYNEQFF.

The chain recombines TRBV7-9 with TRBJ2-5, with TRBD2 identical over 7 bases. V gave up 2 bases and J gave up 5 bases; unmatched junction bases: 2. Germline-derived CDR1 and CDR2 are SEHNR and FQNEAQ (reference sequence). CDR3 size: 13 residues. CDR3: CASSLPGGETQYF. In nucleotides, the CDR3 is TGTGCCAGCAGCTTACCCGGGGGGGAGACCCAGTACTTC.